This T cell receptor beta chain was profiled in a study of PD-1 blockade in classical Hodgkin lymphoma (TCRdb year 2020). Context from the whole study: Nivolumab dosing was 3 mg/kg intravenously every 2 weeks, continuing until either disease progression or unacceptable toxicity. The study used TCR beta sequencing and CyTOF to define a peripheral blood immune signature of response to PD-1 blockade in classical Hodgkin lymphoma. What the study reported, not specific to this receptor: The study was limited to a single clinical trial cohort, and causes of repertoire differences, possibly disease activity or prior therapy, remained undefined. Among trial patients, those achieving complete response had baseline diversity similar to that of newly diagnosed patients, while diversity was significantly lower in partial responders and progressors. Diversity was lower in patients who began nivolumab less than 1 year after ASCT, so these patients were left out of later analyses to avoid confounding by immune reconstitution. A significant rise by C4D1 was seen in CD4+ but not CD8+ TCR diversity (p=0.0027 vs p=0.16), with the rise being most apparent in complete responders (p=0.02). Baseline TCR diversity was reported as lower in newly diagnosed patients than in healthy donors, and lower still in relapsed/refractory patients.

The time point label of this sample denotes: cycle 1 day 1 (C1D1), immediately before nivolumab initiation. Every trial patient had relapsed after autologous stem cell transplantation, and cohorts A, B and C differed in prior brentuximab vedotin exposure. CD4+ T cells were purified from thawed PBMCs by magnetic negative selection with a Miltenyi CD4+ T cell isolation kit. The trial cohort included fewer than 60 patients with relapsed/refractory classical Hodgkin lymphoma, and each patient had a best overall response of complete response, partial response or progressive disease. In the multi-cohort phase II CheckMate 205 trial, trial patients received single-agent nivolumab. An independent review committee assessed best overall response by applying the 2007 International Working Group response criteria. Trial PBMCs were obtained immediately prior to nivolumab initiation (C1D1) and on therapy at cycle 2 day 1 and cycle 4 day 1. Peripheral blood was collected in 8 mL Vacutainer Cell Preparation Tubes, from which PBMCs were isolated by centrifugation and then cryopreserved. Purified CD4+ and CD8+ fractions were prepared only for cases where an additional PBMC sample was available. On LS columns in a quadroMACS separator, the magnetically labelled cells were depleted, and the flow-through was collected as the purified fraction.

Comments on this clone: Its antigen is currently not known. No much larger clonotype is one base removed from it; base qualities were not supplied.

V loses 4 bases at its end and J loses 1 base; junction bases beyond the gene matches: 9. The cysteine opens and the phenylalanine closes a CDR3 of 16 amino acids. This entry keeps only the CDR3 DNA: 48 bases, framed from base 1. For CDR1 and CDR2, the germline V gene lists MNHNS and SASEGT. The Qiagen DNeasy kit was used to extract genomic DNA from unsorted PBMCs and from the negatively selected CD4+ and CD8+ fractions. TCR beta CDR3 regions were subjected to amplification by immunoSEQ multiplex PCR with primers that anneal to V and J segments. A synthetic immune receptor repertoire was used to minimize amplification bias, and any residual bias was removed computationally once sequencing was done. The paper's processing steps were these. Repertoire diversity was quantified as the Shannon entropy index using custom Python scripts. Unsorted, CD4+ and CD8+ repertoires were analyzed separately, except in combined analyses where CD4+ and CD8+ sequences were merged in silico. Clonal expansion was defined as a frequency increase of at least 2-fold after treatment compared with C1D1, and clones undetected at baseline were assigned a pseudocount of 0.5. Clones with 0 or 1 copy at C1D1 were defined as singleton clones, while clones with 2 or more copies were defined as non-singleton clones. Clones expanded in unsorted samples were labelled as CD4+, CD8+ or unknown by matching protein sequences in sorted samples from the same patient. Wilcoxon tests were applied to paired samples to test diversity changes from C1D1 to C4D1. TCRdb obtained this table from immuneACCESS and retained in-frame rearrangements with V and J assigned. These tables miss some clones; where compared with another copy, unresolved V genes account for less than half of the shortfall, and the remainder is unexplained. Clone size and the V and J calls come from that table; the DNA yielded D and trimming. For this sample the table gives tens of thousands of clones, of which 85% to 90% were detected only once. The ten largest account for roughly 2.2% of the sample.

The source was CD4+ T cells from blood, collected at baseline. In this chain, TRBV6-1 is recombined with TRBJ2-7; TRBD2 matches 8 bases in the middle. This TCR was recovered from a human donor with classical Hodgkin lymphoma. CDR3 region: CASSARASGYSYEQYF. DNA sequence: TGTGCCAGCAGTGCCCGGGCTAGCGGGTATTCCTACGAGCAGTACTTC.